This T cell receptor beta chain appears in the sequencing data of a study of cytotoxic CD8 clonotypes in ibrutinib-treated CLL. The wider study: The response samples were taken once patients had been treated for a median of roughly 12 months, range 6 to 36.

Assay used: immunoSEQ multiplex PCR; TCRdb lists only in-frame clones, some missing. The sample has around 250,000 clones; 70% are singletons. The germline V gene encodes CDR1 SQVTM and CDR2 ANQGSEA. This CDR3 comprises 17 residues. With V trimmed by 3 bases and J by 4 bases, 8 bases remained unmatched. Overall study findings and caveats: The study found baseline clonality above age-matched healthy donors, tracking circulating CD8+ T-cell counts. The study sampled sustained-remission and progressing patients at different times.

Worth noting for this clone: The antigen is unknown.

The material sequenced was PBMCs, taken after 24 months of ibrutinib treatment. The chain carries TRBV29-1 and TRBJ2-1; 14 positions agree with TRBD2. The TCR comes from a human donor with chronic lymphocytic leukemia. The CDR3 bases are TGCAGCGTTGAGGGACTAGCGGGGGCCCGTGGGTACAATGAGCAGTTCTTC. Its protein is CSVEGLAGARGYNEQFF.